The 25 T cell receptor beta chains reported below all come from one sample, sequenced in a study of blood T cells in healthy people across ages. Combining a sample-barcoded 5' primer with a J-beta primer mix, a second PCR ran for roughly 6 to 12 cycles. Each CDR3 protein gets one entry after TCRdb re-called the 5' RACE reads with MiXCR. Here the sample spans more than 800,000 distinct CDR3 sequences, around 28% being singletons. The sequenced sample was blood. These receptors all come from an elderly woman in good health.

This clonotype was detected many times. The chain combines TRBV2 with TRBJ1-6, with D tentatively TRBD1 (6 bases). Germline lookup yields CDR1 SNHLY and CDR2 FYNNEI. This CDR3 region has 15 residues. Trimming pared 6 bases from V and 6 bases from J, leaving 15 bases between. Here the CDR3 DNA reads TGTGCCAGCAGGGCACAGGGTGGGGGTAATTCACCCCTCCACTTT. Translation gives CASRAQGGGNSPLHF. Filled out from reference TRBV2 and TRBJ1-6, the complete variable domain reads EPEVTQTPSHQVTQMGQEVILRCVPISNHLYFYWYRQILGQKVEFLVSFYNNEISEKSEIFDDQFSVERPDGSNFTLKIRSTKLEDSAMYFCASRAQGGGNSPLHFGNGTRLTVT.

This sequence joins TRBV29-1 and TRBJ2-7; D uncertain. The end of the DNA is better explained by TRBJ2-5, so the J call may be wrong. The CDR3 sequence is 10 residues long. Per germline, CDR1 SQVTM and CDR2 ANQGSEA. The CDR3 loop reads CSVVAETQYF. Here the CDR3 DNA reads TGCAGCGTTGTGGCGGAGACCCAGTACTTC.

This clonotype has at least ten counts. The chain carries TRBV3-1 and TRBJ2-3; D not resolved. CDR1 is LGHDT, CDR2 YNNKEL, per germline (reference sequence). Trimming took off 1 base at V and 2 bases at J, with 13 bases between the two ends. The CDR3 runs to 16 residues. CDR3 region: CASSQVDRFYTDTQYF. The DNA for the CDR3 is TGTGCCAGCAGCCAAGTGGACCGATTTTACACAGATACGCAGTATTTT.

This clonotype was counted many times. CDR3 DNA sequence: TGTGCCAGCCCCCCCGGATGGCAGCCAAATTTTCTAACTTCAACTAATGAAAAACTGTTTTTT. It is translated as CASPPGWQPNFLTSTNEKLFF. The chain uses TRBV25-1 and TRBJ1-4; no firm D call. Trimming shortened V by 8 bases and J by 0 bases, and 31 bases separated the two germline ends. The V gene's germline CDR1 is MGHDK and CDR2 SYGVNS. There are 21 residues in the CDR3.

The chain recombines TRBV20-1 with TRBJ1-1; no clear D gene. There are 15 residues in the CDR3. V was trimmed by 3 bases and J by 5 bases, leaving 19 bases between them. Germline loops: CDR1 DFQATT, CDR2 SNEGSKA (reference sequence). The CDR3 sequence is CSARSVVVGGTEAFF. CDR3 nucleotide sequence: TGCAGTGCTAGGTCGGTCGTGGTCGGAGGGACTGAAGCTTTCTTT.

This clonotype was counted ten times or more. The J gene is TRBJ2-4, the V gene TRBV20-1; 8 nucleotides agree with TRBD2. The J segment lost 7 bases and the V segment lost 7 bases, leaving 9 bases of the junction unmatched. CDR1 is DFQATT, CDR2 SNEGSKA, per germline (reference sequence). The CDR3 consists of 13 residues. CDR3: CSVSKSGGNIQYF. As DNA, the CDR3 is TGCAGTGTTTCTAAGAGCGGGGGTAACATTCAGTACTTC.

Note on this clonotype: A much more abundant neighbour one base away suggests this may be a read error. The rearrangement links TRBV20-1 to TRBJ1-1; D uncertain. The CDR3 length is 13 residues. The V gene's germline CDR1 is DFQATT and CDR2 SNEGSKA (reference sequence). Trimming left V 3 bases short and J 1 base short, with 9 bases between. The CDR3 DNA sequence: TGCAGTGCTAGTTGGGCAGCGAACACTGAAGCTTTCTTT. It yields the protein CSASWAANTEAFF.

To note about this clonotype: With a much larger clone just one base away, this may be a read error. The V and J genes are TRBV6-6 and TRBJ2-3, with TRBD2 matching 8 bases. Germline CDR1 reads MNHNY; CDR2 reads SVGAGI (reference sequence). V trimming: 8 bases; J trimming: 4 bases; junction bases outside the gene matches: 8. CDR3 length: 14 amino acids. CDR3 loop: CASLNGRAADTQYF. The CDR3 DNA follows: TGTGCCAGCTTGAACGGGAGGGCGGCAGATACGCAGTATTTT.

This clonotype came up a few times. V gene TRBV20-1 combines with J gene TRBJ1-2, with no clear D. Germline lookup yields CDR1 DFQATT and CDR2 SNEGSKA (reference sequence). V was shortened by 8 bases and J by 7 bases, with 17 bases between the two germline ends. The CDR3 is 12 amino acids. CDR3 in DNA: TGCAGTCCCCATAAGGGTATGGGTGGCTACACCTTC. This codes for CSPHKGMGGYTF.

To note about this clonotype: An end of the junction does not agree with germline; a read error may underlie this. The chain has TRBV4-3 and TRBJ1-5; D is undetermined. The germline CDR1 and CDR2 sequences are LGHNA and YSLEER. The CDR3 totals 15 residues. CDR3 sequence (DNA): TGCGCCAGCAGCAAAGACTTCCGGGGAGATCAGCCCCAGCATTTT. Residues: CASSKDFRGDQPQHF.

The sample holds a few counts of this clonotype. The CDR3 DNA is TGTGCCAGCTCACCTAACAAGGAAAATTCACCCCTCCACTTT. Translating gives CASSPNKENSPLHF. The chain employs TRBV18 and TRBJ1-6; D not resolved. Germline assignment: CDR1 KGHSH and CDR2 LQKENI. V gave up 3 bases and J gave up 7 bases, with 10 bases separating them. CDR3 length: 14 amino acids.

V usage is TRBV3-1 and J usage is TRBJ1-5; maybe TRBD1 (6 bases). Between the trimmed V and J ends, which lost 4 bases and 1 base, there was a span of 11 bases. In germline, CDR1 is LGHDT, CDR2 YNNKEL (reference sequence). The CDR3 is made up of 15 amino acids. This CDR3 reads CASSPQGTSNQPQHF. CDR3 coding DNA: TGTGCCAGCAGCCCTCAGGGGACAAGCAATCAGCCCCAGCATTTT.

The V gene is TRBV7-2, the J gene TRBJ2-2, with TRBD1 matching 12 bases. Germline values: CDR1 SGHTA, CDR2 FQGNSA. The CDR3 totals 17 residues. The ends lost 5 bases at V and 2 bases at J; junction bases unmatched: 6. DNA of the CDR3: TGTGCCAGCAGCACGGGACAGGGGGCAAGTAACACCGGGGAGCTGTTTTTT. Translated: CASSTGQGASNTGELFF.

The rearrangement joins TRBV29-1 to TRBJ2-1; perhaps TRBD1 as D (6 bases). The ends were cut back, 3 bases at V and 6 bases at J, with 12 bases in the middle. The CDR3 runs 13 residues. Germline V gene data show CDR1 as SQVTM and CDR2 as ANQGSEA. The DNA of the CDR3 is TGCAGCGTTGACGGTAGAGGGGGCAATGAGCAGTTCTTC. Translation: CSVDGRGGNEQFF.

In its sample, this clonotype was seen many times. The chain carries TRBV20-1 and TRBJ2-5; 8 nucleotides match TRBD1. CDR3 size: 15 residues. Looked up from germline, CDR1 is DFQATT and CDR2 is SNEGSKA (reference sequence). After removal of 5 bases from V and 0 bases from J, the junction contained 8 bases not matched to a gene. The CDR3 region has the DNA TGCAGTGCTCTAGGACAGGGAATTCACCAAGAGACCCAGTACTTC. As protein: CSALGQGIHQETQYF.

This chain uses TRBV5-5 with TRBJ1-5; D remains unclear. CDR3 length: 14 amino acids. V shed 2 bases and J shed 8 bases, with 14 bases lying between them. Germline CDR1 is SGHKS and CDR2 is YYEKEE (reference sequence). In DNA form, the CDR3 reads TGTGCCAGCAGCTTTCAGGATTCCATAGAGCCCCAGCATTTT. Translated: CASSFQDSIEPQHF.

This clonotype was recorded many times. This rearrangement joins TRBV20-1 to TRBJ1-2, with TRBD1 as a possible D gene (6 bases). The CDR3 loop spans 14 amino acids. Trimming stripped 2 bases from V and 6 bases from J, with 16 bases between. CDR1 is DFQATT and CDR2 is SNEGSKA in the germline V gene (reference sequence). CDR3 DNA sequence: TGCAGTGCTAGAAATTTGGGGGCATCGCATGGCTACACCTTC. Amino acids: CSARNLGASHGYTF.

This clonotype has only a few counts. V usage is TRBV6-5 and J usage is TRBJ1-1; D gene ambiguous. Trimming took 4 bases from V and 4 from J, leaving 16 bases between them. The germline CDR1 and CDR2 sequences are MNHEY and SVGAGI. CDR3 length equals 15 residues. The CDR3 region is CASSFSVGQSTEAFF. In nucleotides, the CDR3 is TGTGCCAGCAGTTTCTCTGTTGGGCAGAGCACTGAAGCTTTCTTT.

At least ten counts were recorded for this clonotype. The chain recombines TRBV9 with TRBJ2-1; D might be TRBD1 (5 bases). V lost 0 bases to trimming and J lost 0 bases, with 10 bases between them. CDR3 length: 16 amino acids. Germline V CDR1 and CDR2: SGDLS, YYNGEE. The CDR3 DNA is TGTGCCAGCAGCGTAGGTGACAGTAGCTCCTACAATGAGCAGTTCTTC. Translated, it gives CASSVGDSSSYNEQFF.

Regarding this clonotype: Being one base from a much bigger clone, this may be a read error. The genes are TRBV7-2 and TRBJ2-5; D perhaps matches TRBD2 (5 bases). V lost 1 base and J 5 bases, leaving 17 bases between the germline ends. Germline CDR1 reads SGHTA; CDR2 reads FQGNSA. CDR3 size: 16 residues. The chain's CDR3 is CASSLGGPSPRETQYF. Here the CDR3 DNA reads TGTGCCAGCAGCTTAGGAGGGCCTAGCCCTCGGGAGACCCAGTACTTC.

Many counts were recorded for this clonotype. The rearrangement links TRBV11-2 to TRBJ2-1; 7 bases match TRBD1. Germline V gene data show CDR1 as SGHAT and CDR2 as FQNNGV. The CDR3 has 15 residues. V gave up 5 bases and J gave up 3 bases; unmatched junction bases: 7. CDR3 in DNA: TGTGCCAGCAGCACCCCCGGGACAGTCTACAATGAGCAGTTCTTC. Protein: CASSTPGTVYNEQFF.

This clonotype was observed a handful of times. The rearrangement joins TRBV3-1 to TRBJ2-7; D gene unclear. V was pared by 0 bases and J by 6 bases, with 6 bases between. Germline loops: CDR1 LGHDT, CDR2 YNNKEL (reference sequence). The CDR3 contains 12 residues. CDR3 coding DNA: TGTGCCAGCAGCCAAGACTTGATCGAGCAGTACTTC. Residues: CASSQDLIEQYF.

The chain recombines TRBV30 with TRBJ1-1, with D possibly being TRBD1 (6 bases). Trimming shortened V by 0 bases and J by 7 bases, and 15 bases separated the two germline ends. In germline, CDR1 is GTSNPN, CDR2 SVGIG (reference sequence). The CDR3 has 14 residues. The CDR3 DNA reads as TGTGCCTGGAGTGTCCAGACAGGCTACTTTGAAGCTTTCTTT. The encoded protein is CAWSVQTGYFEAFF.

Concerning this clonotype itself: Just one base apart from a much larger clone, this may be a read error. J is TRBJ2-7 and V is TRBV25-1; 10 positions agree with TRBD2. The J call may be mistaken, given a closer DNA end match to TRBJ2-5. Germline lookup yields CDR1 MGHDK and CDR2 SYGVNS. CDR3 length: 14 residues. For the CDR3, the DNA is TGTGCCAGCCGGAGCGGGGGGGCGGGTGGGACCCAGTACTTC. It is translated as CASRSGGAGGTQYF.

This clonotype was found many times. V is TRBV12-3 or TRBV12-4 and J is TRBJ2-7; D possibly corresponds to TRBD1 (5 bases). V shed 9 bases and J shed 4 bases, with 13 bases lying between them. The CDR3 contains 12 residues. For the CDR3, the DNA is TGTGCCAGTGCCCCAGGGTCATACGAGCAGTACTTC. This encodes CASAPGSYEQYF.